These 14 T cell receptor beta chains share one sample of origin, sequenced in a study of cytomegalovirus exposure and HLA in healthy donors. Amplification used 60 Vbeta primers and 13 Jbeta primers. The table came from immunoSEQ multiplex PCR; TCRdb's copy has only in-frame clones and leaves some out. The sample carries some 120,000 clones, less than 70% recorded once. Sequenced: PBMCs. These TCRs come from a woman in her 30s in good health and CMV-seronegative.

This chain joins TRBV4-3 and TRBJ2-3; TRBD2 aligns across 7 bases. V lost 1 base and J lost 1; bases outside the gene matches: 8. Germline CDR1 LGHNA, CDR2 YSLEER. This CDR3 comprises 17 residues. CDR3 protein: CASSQGTSATGTDTQYF. The CDR3, as DNA: TGCGCCAGCAGCCAAGGAACTAGCGCGACCGGCACAGATACGCAGTATTTT.

The chain has TRBV28 and TRBJ2-1; D possibly corresponds to TRBD1 (5 bases). V lost 3 bases, J lost 4 bases, and 16 bases lay in between. Germline-derived CDR1 and CDR2 are MDHEN and SYDVKM. The CDR3 sequence is 16 residues long. The CDR3 protein is CASSFEFGARYNEQFF. The CDR3 nucleotides are TGTGCCAGCAGTTTCGAGTTTGGGGCCCGATACAATGAGCAGTTCTTC.

The J gene is TRBJ2-3, the V gene TRBV5-1; 7 bases are shared with TRBD1. The CDR3 contains 15 residues. The V and J ends lost 5 bases and 2 bases, in that order; junction bases with no gene match: 8. The germline CDR1 and CDR2 sequences are SGHRS and YFSETQ. CDR3 region: CASRKQGTSTDTQYF. CDR3 in DNA: TGCGCCAGCAGAAAACAGGGGACCTCCACAGATACGCAGTATTTT.

The rearrangement uses TRBV7-9 and TRBJ2-1; 9 bases map to TRBD2. The germline CDR1 and CDR2 sequences are SEHNR and FQNEAQ (reference sequence). The V gene end was trimmed by 4 bases and the J gene end by 7 bases; junction bases not matched to a gene: 5. The CDR3 is 14 residues long. The CDR3 here is CASSYSGRQNEQFF. In DNA form, the CDR3 reads TGTGCCAGCAGCTATAGCGGGAGACAGAATGAGCAGTTCTTC.

The CDR3, as DNA: TGTGCCAGCAGTGTTGGACAGGGAGCTGGAAACACCATATATTTT. Protein: CASSVGQGAGNTIYF. This chain joins TRBV2 and TRBJ1-3; 8 positions agree with TRBD1. The CDR3 contains 15 residues. Germline assignment: CDR1 SNHLY and CDR2 FYNNEI. Trimming cost V 4 bases and J 2 bases; bases outside gene matches: 4.

V and J are TRBV7-2 and TRBJ2-7, with TRBD2 as a possible D gene (7 bases). Per the germline V gene, CDR1 is SGHTA and CDR2 is FQGNSA. V was pared by 1 base and J by 3 bases, with 13 bases between. There are 15 residues in the CDR3. The CDR3 spells CASSLEGGGYYEQYF. In nucleotides, the CDR3 is TGTGCCAGCAGCTTAGAAGGGGGAGGGTACTACGAGCAGTACTTC.

This chain connects TRBV7-2 to TRBJ2-5; 7 nucleotides agree with TRBD1. The V gene's germline CDR1 is SGHTA and CDR2 FQGNSA. With 5 bases clipped from V and 3 bases from J, the junction kept 6 bases outside the gene matches. This CDR3 comprises 14 residues. The CDR3 here is CASSRTGTEETQYF. Written as DNA, the CDR3 is TGTGCCAGCAGCCGTACCGGGACAGAAGAGACCCAGTACTTC.

Only a few counts were recorded for this clone. The V call is TRBV30, the J call TRBJ1-1, with a weak D call TRBD1 (6 bases). Germline lookup yields CDR1 GTSNPN and CDR2 SVGIG (reference sequence). The CDR3 has 13 amino acids. Trimming stripped 2 bases from V and 2 bases from J, with 9 bases between. For the CDR3, the DNA is TGTGCCTGGAGTCGGGACATTAACACTGAAGCTTTCTTT. Protein: CAWSRDINTEAFF.

The chain carries TRBV18 and TRBJ2-7; D is possibly TRBD1 (5 bases). V lost 3 bases and J lost 4, with 13 bases in between. The CDR3 length is 14 residues. The germline CDR1 and CDR2 sequences are KGHSH and LQKENI. In nucleotides, the CDR3 is TGTGCCAGCTCACCGTGGCAGGGCCGATACGAGCAGTACTTC. Translated, it gives CASSPWQGRYEQYF.

The chain combines TRBV6-1 with TRBJ1-5, with 7 bases fitting TRBD1. Germline trimming cut 6 bases from V and 3 bases from J; bases unmatched to any gene: 2. Germline lookup yields CDR1 MNHNS and CDR2 SASEGT. The CDR3 contains 13 residues. The CDR3 sequence: CASSTGDNQPQHF. Here the CDR3 DNA reads TGTGCCAGCAGCACAGGGGACAATCAGCCCCAGCATTTT.

The rearrangement links TRBV4-1 to TRBJ1-2; TRBD1 aligns across 7 bases. This CDR3 comprises 15 residues. Germline CDR1 MGHRA, CDR2 YSYEKL. Unmatched junction bases numbered 4, after V lost 2 bases and J lost 1 base. The CDR3 DNA follows: TGCGCCAGCAGCCAAACAGGGGCGAGTAACTATGGCTACACCTTC. Residues: CASSQTGASNYGYTF.

The chain combines TRBV29-1 with TRBJ2-5; D gene ambiguous. Per germline, CDR1 SQVTM and CDR2 ANQGSEA. The CDR3 runs 13 residues. V was clipped by 7 bases and J by 5 bases, with 17 bases between them. This CDR3 is CSAVTSSIETQYF. In DNA form, the CDR3 reads TGCAGCGCCGTGACAAGTTCAATTGAGACCCAGTACTTC.

This clone was picked up a small number of times. The V and J genes are TRBV2 and TRBJ1-4; 10 bases agree with TRBD1. This CDR3 has 15 residues. CDR1 and CDR2 (germline): SNHLY, FYNNEI. The V and J ends lost 3 bases and 8 bases, in that order; junction bases with no gene match: 6. DNA of the CDR3: TGTGCCAGCAGTGACCGGGACAGGGGAGGGGAAAAACTGTTTTTT. Its translation is CASSDRDRGGEKLFF.

This rearrangement joins TRBV25-1 to TRBJ2-3; D remains ambiguous. V lost 7 bases to trimming and J lost 1 base, with 9 bases between them. Per germline, CDR1 MGHDK and CDR2 SYGVNS. This CDR3 has 13 residues. The CDR3 DNA is TGTGCCAGCAAACCACGGGGCACAGATACGCAGTATTTT. This codes for CASKPRGTDTQYF.